This T cell receptor beta chain was documented in a study of blood T cell repertoires in COVID-19. The ends lost 3 bases at V and 7 bases at J; junction bases unmatched: 8. This CDR3 is 14 amino acids long. Looked up from germline, CDR1 is MGHRA and CDR2 is YSYEKL. Original analysis: Quantification of nucleated cells was approximated via reference gene primer amplification. TCRdb keeps only in-frame clones here, not all; method: immunoSEQ multiplex PCR. V, J and clone size reflect that table, while D and trimming were determined from the DNA. The sample lists some 150,000 clones, 82% seen once, with 8.4% in the top ten.

V usage is TRBV4-1 and J usage is TRBJ1-2; 7 bases match TRBD1. The source is a woman between 70 and 85 years old with acute or convalescent COVID-19. The material sequenced was peripheral blood. DNA of the CDR3: TGCGCCAGCAGCCATCTCGACAGGGCGACTGGCTACACCTTC. Its protein is CASSHLDRATGYTF.